This T cell receptor beta chain stems from a study of cytomegalovirus exposure and HLA in healthy donors. Overall study context: A prior analysis found fewer than 120 million unique TCR beta sequences from 150 million to 200 million T cells. The study, taken as a whole, reports: A later analysis linked a missense variant in DCLRE1C to the trimming of TCR beta V and J genes. Within an earlier analysis, most TCR beta V segments proved productive either about 90% or about 30% of the time.

Germline V CDR1 and CDR2: LNHNV, YYDKDF (reference sequence). The CDR3 runs to 13 residues. V was clipped by 9 bases and J by 14 bases, with 20 bases between them. In the case of this clone: What it binds is not known.

It was with 60 Vbeta and 13 Jbeta primers that the PCR ran. Clones were read by immunoSEQ multiplex PCR, and TCRdb kept only the in-frame ones, dropping some. Here the sample spans some 150,000 clones, about four fifths being singletons. The chain recombines TRBV15 with TRBJ1-6; D is perhaps TRBD1 (5 bases). The material sequenced was PBMCs. This TCR derives from a male donor in good health and CMV-seronegative. As DNA, the CDR3 is TGTGCCACGGGCAGGGATCCCAATTCGGCCCTCCACTTT. Its translation is CATGRDPNSALHF. The variable domain in full, with the rest retrieved from reference TRBV15 and TRBJ1-6, is DAMVIQNPRYQVTQFGKPVTLSCSQTLNHNVMYWYQQKSSQAPKLLFHYYDKDFNNEADTPDNFQSRRPNTSFCFLDIRSPGLGDTAMYLCATGRDPNSALHFGNGTRLTVT.